This note documents a single T cell receptor beta chain sequence. No antigen is known for it. HIV-negative, healthy adults without recent acute infections or vaccinations were the donors. Pooled CD45RO+ cells and CCR7-negative CD45RA+ TemRA cells made up CD8 memory. Repertoires were generated with immunoSEQ multiplex PCR, while TCRdb's copy carries only in-frame clones and drops some. The sample consists of roughly 380,000 clones, approximately 97% of them appearing once. Trimming shortened V by 3 bases and J by 6 bases, and 21 bases separated the two germline ends. CDR3 length equals 16 residues. The germline CDR1 and CDR2 sequences are SGHRS and YFSETQ. This sample is drawn from a study of shared clonotypes between healthy human individuals. Across the whole study: CD4 naive cells filled three plates per donor, CD4 memory three, CD8 naive two and CD8 memory one. The study's findings and limits: Against clonotypes common to all four donors, non-shared ones had lower generation probabilities.

The J gene is TRBJ2-5, the V gene TRBV5-1; D is ambiguous. The sequenced material came from memory CD8+ T cells sorted from blood. The subset here: CD45RO+ cells pooled with CCR7-negative TemRA cells. This clonotype was obtained from a man aged 25-45 years in good health. CDR3 in amino acids: CASSSRTGLRIQTQYF. CDR3 nucleotides: TGCGCCAGCAGCTCCCGGACGGGCCTGAGGATACAGACCCAGTACTTC.